A single sample is the source of the 30 T cell receptor beta chains below, sequenced in a study of blood T cells in healthy people across ages. Primers used in a second PCR of about 6 to 11 cycles were a sample-barcoded 5' primer and a J-beta primer mix. One entry per CDR3 protein results from TCRdb running MiXCR on the 5' RACE reads. The sample includes roughly 720,000 distinct CDR3 sequences, roughly 53% seen only once; the top ten take 40% to 50%. Sequenced sample: blood. The receptors originated from a man aged 80 or over in good health.

This chain connects TRBV5-1 to TRBJ1-1, with 7 bases aligning to TRBD1. Germline lookup yields CDR1 SGHRS and CDR2 YFSETQ. After removal of 4 bases from V and 1 base from J, the junction contained 7 bases not matched to a gene. CDR3 length equals 15 residues. This CDR3 is CASSPGQRSNTEAFF. Here the CDR3 DNA reads TGCGCCAGCAGCCCGGGACAGAGGTCGAACACTGAAGCTTTCTTT.

The chain has TRBV12-3 or TRBV12-4 and TRBJ1-4, with TRBD1 as a possible D gene (6 bases). Trimming cost V 4 bases and J 11 bases, with 17 bases left between them. The CDR3 length is 14 residues. CDR3 sequence reads: CASSSTGSPPKLFF. CDR3 DNA: TGTGCCAGCAGTTCCACAGGGAGTCCCCCCAAACTGTTTTTT.

This chain links TRBV7-9 with TRBJ1-2; 7 positions match TRBD1. The CDR3 is made up of 14 amino acids. The germline gives CDR1 SEHNR, CDR2 FQNEAQ (reference sequence). Trimming at V came to 4 bases and at J to 4 bases, leaving 6 bases not matched to a gene. In nucleotides, the CDR3 is TGTGCCAGCAGCTCGGAACAGGGGATCTATGGCTACACCTTC. Protein sequence: CASSSEQGIYGYTF.

The chain joins TRBV2 to TRBJ2-7, with TRBD1 matching 9 bases. Losses at the gene ends were 6 bases for V and 1 base for J; bases not matched to a gene: 7. This CDR3 comprises 15 residues. The germline V gene encodes CDR1 SNHLY and CDR2 FYNNEI. The CDR3: CASRRDRVGSYEQYF. The CDR3 nucleotides read TGTGCCAGCAGGCGGGACAGGGTGGGGTCCTACGAGCAGTACTTC.

In its sample, this clonotype was seen many times. The chain couples TRBV7-2 to TRBJ2-3; weak D call: TRBD2 (6 bases). Between the trimmed V and J ends, which lost 4 bases and 0 bases, there was a span of 14 bases. The CDR3 is made up of 16 amino acids. Germline lookup yields CDR1 SGHTA and CDR2 FQGNSA. The CDR3 bases are TGTGCCAGCAGCTCCGGGACTCTTATTAGCACAGATACGCAGTATTTT. As protein: CASSSGTLISTDTQYF.

The chain combines TRBV7-2 with TRBJ2-1, with TRBD1 matching 7 bases. With V trimmed by 3 bases and J by 9 bases, 8 bases remained unmatched. CDR3 length: 14 amino acids. Germline loops: CDR1 SGHTA, CDR2 FQGNSA. The CDR3 reads CASSLAGGRSEQFF. CDR3 coding DNA: TGTGCCAGCAGCTTGGCAGGGGGTAGGAGTGAGCAGTTCTTC.

The chain uses TRBV4-1 and TRBJ1-1; D is ambiguous. Germline V gene lookup returns CDR1 MGHRA and CDR2 YSYEKL. V lost 4 bases and J lost 1, with 7 bases in between. The CDR3 consists of 13 residues. DNA for the CDR3: TGCGCCAGCAGCCGGTGGAGGAACACTGAAGCTTTCTTT. Protein product: CASSRWRNTEAFF.

The genes are TRBV7-6 and TRBJ2-7; 11 positions agree with TRBD2. This CDR3 is 17 amino acids long. The V gene end was trimmed by 5 bases and the J gene end by 4 bases; junction bases not matched to a gene: 13. From germline, CDR1 is SGHVS and CDR2 FNYEAQ. CDR3 bases: TGTGCCAGCAGCGCTATAGCGGGAGGGCCTGATCCGTACGAGCAGTACTTC. Protein product: CASSAIAGGPDPYEQYF.

In this sample, this clonotype turned up a few times. The chain joins TRBV24-1 to TRBJ2-1, with 14 bases aligning to TRBD2. The CDR3 is 15 residues long. The germline V gene encodes CDR1 KGHDR and CDR2 SFDVKD. J was trimmed by 10 bases and V by 4 bases; bases with no gene match: 5. The CDR3, as DNA: TGTGCCACCAGTGACCAGGGACTAGCGGGAGAAGAGCAGTTCTTC. Residues: CATSDQGLAGEEQFF.

V usage is TRBV6-5 and J usage is TRBJ1-1, with 9 positions matching TRBD1. CDR3 size: 15 residues. V shed 0 bases, J shed 7 bases, and the junction held 6 bases outside the gene matches. The germline V gene encodes CDR1 MNHEY and CDR2 SVGAGI. CDR3 in DNA: TGTGCCAGCAGTTACTCGGGGACAGGGAAGTTTGAAGCTTTCTTT. Encoded protein: CASSYSGTGKFEAFF.

J is TRBJ1-1 and V is TRBV3-1, with no clear D. Germline CDR1 LGHDT, CDR2 YNNKEL (reference sequence). Trimming pared 1 base from V and 4 bases from J, leaving 10 bases between. The CDR3 length is 14 residues. This CDR3 is CASSQGPGATEAFF. Written as DNA, the CDR3 is TGTGCCAGCAGCCAAGGCCCTGGAGCCACTGAAGCTTTCTTT.

The J gene is TRBJ2-7, the V gene TRBV7-9, with 8 bases matching TRBD2. V gave up 0 bases and J gave up 2 bases; unmatched junction bases: 6. From germline, CDR1 is SEHNR and CDR2 FQNEAQ (reference sequence). There are 16 residues in the CDR3. CDR3 nucleotide sequence: TGTGCCAGCAGCTTAGCGGTGGTAGCGGGAACCTACGAGCAGTACTTC. Translating gives CASSLAVVAGTYEQYF. The variable domain in full, completed from reference TRBV7-9 and TRBJ2-7, reads DTGVSQNPRHKITKRGQNVTFRCDPISEHNRLYWYRQTLGQGPEFLTYFQNEAQLEKSRLLSDRFSAERPKGSFSTLEIQRTEQGDSAMYLCASSLAVVAGTYEQYFGPGTRLTVT.

For this clonotype: At one end the junction does not follow the germline gene, possibly because of a read error. The rearrangement links TRBV3-1 to TRBJ2-7, with D unclear. The germline V gene has CDR1 LGHDT and CDR2 YNNKEL (reference sequence). CDR3 length equals 14 residues. This CDR3 is CASSQELPIYVQYF. The CDR3 DNA follows: TGTGCCAGCAGCCAGGAGCTGCCGATCTACGTGCAGTACTTC.

The chain combines TRBV7-2 with TRBJ2-1; 8 bases map to TRBD1. Germline CDR1 SGHTA, CDR2 FQGNSA. Unmatched junction bases numbered 4, after V lost 5 bases and J lost 4 bases. The CDR3 totals 14 residues. The CDR3 sequence is CASSADRAYNEQFF. Written as DNA, the CDR3 is TGTGCCAGCAGCGCGGACAGGGCGTACAATGAGCAGTTCTTC. The variable domain in full, with the rest retrieved from reference TRBV7-2 and TRBJ2-1, is GAGVSQSPSNKVTEKGKDVELRCDPISGHTALYWYRQSLGQGLEFLIYFQGNSAPDKSGLPSDRFSAERTGGSVSTLTIQRTQQEDSAVYLCASSADRAYNEQFFGPGTRLTVL.

The chain combines TRBV4-3 with TRBJ2-1; possibly TRBD2 for D (5 bases). In germline, CDR1 is LGHNA, CDR2 YSLEER. CDR3 size: 13 residues. V was shortened by 5 bases and J by 7 bases, with 12 bases between the two germline ends. In DNA, the CDR3 is TGCGCCAGCAGCTTGGAGGTTGGGAATGAGCAGTTCTTC. It codes for CASSLEVGNEQFF.

The rearrangement links TRBV4-2 to TRBJ2-1; D is perhaps TRBD2 (6 bases). Germline CDR1 reads LGHNA; CDR2 reads YNFKEQ. This CDR3 contains 16 residues. Trimming shortened V by 1 base and J by 3 bases, and 13 bases separated the two germline ends. The CDR3 nucleotides read TGTGCCAGCAGCCAAGCGGTCGGGAGCGACTACAATGAGCAGTTCTTC. Its protein is CASSQAVGSDYNEQFF.

The chain links TRBV2 to TRBJ1-4; D gene unclear. V dropped 7 bases and J dropped 3 bases, with 21 bases sitting between them. The germline CDR1 and CDR2 sequences are SNHLY and FYNNEI. This CDR3 is 17 amino acids long. The CDR3 DNA sequence: TGTGCCAGCAATTCACAGATTTTGGCACGCGCTAATGAAAAACTGTTTTTT. Its protein is CASNSQILARANEKLFF. Looking up the rest from reference TRBV2 and TRBJ1-4 gives the full variable domain: EPEVTQTPSHQVTQMGQEVILRCVPISNHLYFYWYRQILGQKVEFLVSFYNNEISEKSEIFDDQFSVERPDGSNFTLKIRSTKLEDSAMYFCASNSQILARANEKLFFGSGTQLSVL.

The chain combines TRBV5-1 with TRBJ2-3, with TRBD2 matching over 7 bases. CDR1 and CDR2 from the germline V gene are SGHRS and YFSETQ. CDR3 length: 13 residues. With 5 bases clipped from V and 14 bases from J, the junction kept 14 bases outside the gene matches. CDR3 sequence reads: CASRGLVGRYAYF. The CDR3 DNA reads TGCGCCAGCAGAGGACTAGTAGGCAGATACGCGTATTTT.

This clonotype turned up a few times. The chain carries TRBV15 and TRBJ2-5; D gene uncertain. Germline-derived CDR1 and CDR2 are LNHNV and YYDKDF (reference sequence). The V gene lost 0 bases and the J gene lost 3 bases, with 8 bases spanning the gap. The CDR3 is made up of 14 amino acids. This chain's CDR3 is CATSRDGLEETQYF. The CDR3 region has the DNA TGTGCCACCAGCAGAGACGGCCTAGAAGAGACCCAGTACTTC. Filled out from reference TRBV15 and TRBJ2-5, the complete variable domain reads DAMVIQNPRYQVTQFGKPVTLSCSQTLNHNVMYWYQQKSSQAPKLLFHYYDKDFNNEADTPDNFQSRRPNTSFCFLDIRSPGLGDTAMYLCATSRDGLEETQYFGPGTRLLVL.

Regarding this clonotype: A much larger clone sits a single nucleotide away, making a read error possible. The chain combines TRBV11-2 with TRBJ2-7; D is perhaps TRBD2 (6 bases). CDR1 and CDR2 from the germline V gene are SGHAT and FQNNGV. The CDR3 covers 15 residues. Written as DNA, the CDR3 is TGTGCCAGCAGCGAGCCGGGACTCAGCTCCGACGAGCAGTACTTC. Translation gives CASSEPGLSSDEQYF. The full variable domain, rest sourced from reference TRBV11-2 and TRBJ2-7, is EAGVAQSPRYKIIEKRQSVAFWCNPISGHATLYWYQQILGQGPKLLIQFQNNGVVDDSQLPKDRFSAERLKGVDSTLKIQPAKLEDSAVYLCASSEPGLSSDEQYFGPGTRLTVT.

The chain has TRBV6-5 and TRBJ2-1; D gene uncertain. The germline gives CDR1 MNHEY, CDR2 SVGAGI. V was cut by 9 bases and J by 13 bases, with 19 bases left in between. CDR3 length: 12 residues. The CDR3 here is CASQAAQETQFF. CDR3 coding DNA: TGTGCCAGTCAGGCAGCACAAGAGACCCAGTTCTTC.

The chain employs TRBV5-1 and TRBJ2-7, with a possible D match to TRBD2 (6 bases). The V gene lost 0 bases and the J gene lost 7 bases, with 17 bases spanning the gap. This CDR3 contains 15 residues. Germline lookup yields CDR1 SGHRS and CDR2 YFSETQ. CDR3 sequence: CASSLGSSGGEEQYF. The CDR3 nucleotides are TGCGCCAGCAGCTTGGGATCCTCCGGAGGGGAAGAGCAGTACTTC.

The rearrangement uses TRBV2 and TRBJ1-5, with D perhaps TRBD1 (5 bases). Germline lookup yields CDR1 SNHLY and CDR2 FYNNEI. Trimming took 3 bases from V and 3 from J, leaving 12 bases between them. The CDR3 loop spans 15 amino acids. CDR3 nucleotides: TGTGCCAGCAGTGACGGCAGGGCCAACAATCAGCCCCAGCATTTT. It specifies CASSDGRANNQPQHF.

The V call is TRBV27, the J call TRBJ1-4, with 9 positions matching TRBD1. The CDR3 consists of 16 residues. V was pared by 7 bases and J by 2 bases, with 8 bases of the junction left unmatched. Germline CDR1 reads MNHEY; CDR2 reads SMNVEV (reference sequence). CDR3 coding DNA: TGTGCCAGCACCCGACAGGGGGGGGCGACTAATGAAAAACTGTTTTTT. Its protein is CASTRQGGATNEKLFF.

As for this clonotype: This may stem from a read error, because a much larger clone lies one nucleotide away. This sequence joins TRBV7-2 and TRBJ2-1, with D tentatively TRBD2 (5 bases). The closer fit of TRBJ2-7 to the DNA end suggests the J call may be wrong. Germline V lookup: CDR1 SGHTA, CDR2 FQGNSA. The CDR3 contains 15 residues. The CDR3, as DNA: TGTGCCAGCAGCCCTGGGCGGGCGCTAAGCAATGAGCAGTACTTC. Translated, it gives CASSPGRALSNEQYF.

This chain uses TRBV5-1 with TRBJ2-5; possibly TRBD1 or TRBD2 for D (5 bases each). Trimming stripped 4 bases from V and 11 bases from J, with 18 bases between. The CDR3 contains 13 residues. CDR1 and CDR2 from the germline V gene are SGHRS and YFSETQ. This CDR3 reads CASSGTSPLEQYF. CDR3 nucleotide sequence: TGCGCCAGCAGCGGGACGAGTCCCTTGGAGCAGTACTTC. The entire variable domain, with the rest obtained from reference TRBV5-1 and TRBJ2-5, is as follows: KAGVTQTPRYLIKTRGQQVTLSCSPISGHRSVSWYQQTPGQGLQFLFEYFSETQRNKGNFPGRFSGRQFSNSRSEMNVSTLELGDSALYLCASSGTSPLEQYFGPGTRLLVL.

V usage is TRBV7-9 and J usage is TRBJ2-3, with TRBD1 as a possible D gene (6 bases). Germline V gives CDR1 SEHNR, CDR2 FQNEAQ (reference sequence). The CDR3 runs to 16 residues. V was pared by 4 bases and J by 0 bases, with 14 bases between. CDR3 protein: CASSYGQSSSTDTQYF. In nucleotides, the CDR3 is TGTGCCAGCAGCTACGGACAGTCCTCTAGCACAGATACGCAGTATTTT.

About this clonotype: Given a much more abundant clone one base away, this may be a read error. CDR3 sequence (DNA): TGTGCCAGCAGCCTGAACAGGGTTTTTGGGGAGCAGTACTTC. Encoded protein: CASSLNRVFGEQYF. The chain couples TRBV12-3 or TRBV12-4 to TRBJ2-5; TRBD1 might be the D (6 bases). Between the trimmed V and J ends, which lost 6 bases and 11 bases, there was a span of 22 bases. This CDR3 region has 14 residues.

This clonotype was detected a few times. V usage is TRBV9 and J usage is TRBJ1-1; 9 positions agree with TRBD1. This CDR3 contains 14 residues. Germline V gene data show CDR1 as SGDLS and CDR2 as YYNGEE. After removal of 6 bases from V and 4 bases from J, the junction contained 7 bases not matched to a gene. The CDR3 DNA is TGTGCCAGCAACCCCGGACAGGGGAGCACTGAAGCTTTCTTT. Protein sequence: CASNPGQGSTEAFF.

This clonotype showed up just once. The rearrangement uses TRBV7-2 and TRBJ1-5, with a possible D match to TRBD1 (5 bases). V was shortened by 3 bases and J by 0 bases, with 12 bases between the two germline ends. From germline, CDR1 is SGHTA and CDR2 FQGNSA. CDR3 size: 16 residues. The CDR3 spells CASSLGTGTSNQPQHF. The CDR3 coding sequence is TGTGCCAGCAGCTTGGGAACCGGGACTAGCAATCAGCCCCAGCATTTT.